The clone carrying this T cell receptor beta chain occurred many times. TCRdb reprocessed the reads via MiXCR and lists one record per CDR3 protein. There are 200,000 to 300,000 distinct CDR3 sequences in the sample; 29% occur only once, and about 7% lies in the top ten. The data were taken from a study of kidney transplant recipient with SARS-CoV-2 infection. CDR3 size: 13 residues. Germline CDR1 and CDR2: SGHRS and YFSETQ. V dropped 4 bases and J dropped 8 bases, with 13 bases sitting between them. V gene TRBV5-1 combines with J gene TRBJ1-5; unclear D gene. The sequence was collected from a male patient between 25 and 40 years old who had COVID-19 and was a kidney transplant recipient. Part of the T cells may come from the graft donor. This specimen consisted of a blood sample, obtained at baseline and on day 111 from a kidney transplant recipient. CDR3 nucleotides: TGCGCCAGCAGCCCCGGACCCGGGAAGCCCCAGCATTTT. Its protein is CASSPGPGKPQHF. Drawing the rest from reference TRBV5-1 and TRBJ1-5, the complete variable domain is KAGVTQTPRYLIKTRGQQVTLSCSPISGHRSVSWYQQTPGQGLQFLFEYFSETQRNKGNFPGRFSGRQFSNSRSEMNVSTLELGDSALYLCASSPGPGKPQHFGDGTRLSIL.